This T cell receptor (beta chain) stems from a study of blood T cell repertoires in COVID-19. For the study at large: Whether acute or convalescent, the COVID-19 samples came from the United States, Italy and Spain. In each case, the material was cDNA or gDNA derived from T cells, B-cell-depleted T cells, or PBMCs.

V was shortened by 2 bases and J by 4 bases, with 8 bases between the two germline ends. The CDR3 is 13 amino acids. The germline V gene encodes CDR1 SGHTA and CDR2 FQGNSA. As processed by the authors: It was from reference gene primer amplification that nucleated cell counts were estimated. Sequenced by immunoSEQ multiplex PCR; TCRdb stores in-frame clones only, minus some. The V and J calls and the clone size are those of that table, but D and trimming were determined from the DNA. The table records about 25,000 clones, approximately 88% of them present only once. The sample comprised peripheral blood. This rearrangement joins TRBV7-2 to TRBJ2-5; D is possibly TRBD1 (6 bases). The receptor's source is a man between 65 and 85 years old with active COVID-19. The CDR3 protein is CASSLQGIETQYF. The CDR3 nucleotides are TGTGCCAGCAGCTTACAGGGGATAGAGACCCAGTACTTC.